Following are 9 T cell receptor beta chains from one sample sequenced in a study of T cell repertoires in cytomegalovirus infection. What these receptors recognize is not known. TCRdb reanalysed the reads using MiXCR and keeps one entry per CDR3 protein. The sample has some 900,000 distinct CDR3 sequences; around a third are singletons. The sequences come from cultured CD8+ T cells from PBMCs, collected from culture after CMV antigen stimulation. These receptors all come from a human donor in good health (CMV status not recorded). Some clones in this sample may be carry-over from other donors' samples.

This clonotype was recorded many times. The chain uses TRBV7-9 and TRBJ2-4, with TRBD1 matching 8 bases. The CDR3 is 17 residues long. Germline V gene data show CDR1 as SEHNR and CDR2 as FQNEAQ (reference sequence). V was clipped by 5 bases and J by 0 bases; unmatched bases: 9. This CDR3 reads CASSPPTGALAKNIQYF. The CDR3 coding sequence is TGTGCCAGCAGCCCCCCGACAGGGGCCCTAGCCAAAAACATTCAGTACTTC.

The gene calls are TRBV7-2 and TRBJ2-3; TRBD2 aligns across 8 bases. Germline CDR1 is SGHTA and CDR2 is FQGNSA. V shed 10 bases, J shed 1 base, and the junction held 7 bases outside the gene matches. CDR3 size: 14 residues. The CDR3 DNA reads as TGTGCCAACATATTAGCGGGGCGCACAGATACGCAGTATTTT. This gives the protein CANILAGRTDTQYF.

This clonotype was seen only a few times. The chain employs TRBV6-1 and TRBJ1-2; a possible D gene is TRBD1 (6 bases). V was cut by 11 bases and J by 4 bases, with 14 bases left in between. This CDR3 region has 12 residues. Per the germline V gene, CDR1 is MNHNS and CDR2 is SASEGT. This chain's CDR3 is CADRQAFYGYTF. The CDR3 coding sequence is TGTGCCGACCGACAGGCGTTCTATGGCTACACCTTC.

There are a few counts of this clonotype. V gene TRBV27 combines with J gene TRBJ2-2, with TRBD2 matching over 7 bases. CDR3 length: 15 amino acids. Germline V gives CDR1 MNHEY, CDR2 SMNVEV (reference sequence). V lost 3 bases and J lost 4; bases outside the gene matches: 5. The CDR3 bases are TGTGCCAGCAGTTTGGGGGGAGGGACCACCGGGGAGCTGTTTTTT. The encoded protein is CASSLGGGTTGELFF.

As regards this clonotype: The junction does not match germline at one end; this may be a read error. The chain recombines TRBV4-1 with TRBJ2-1, with 9 bases aligning to TRBD2. CDR3 size: 16 residues. Germline CDR1 and CDR2: MGHRA and YSYEKL. The CDR3 nucleotides read TGCGCCAGCAGCCAAGACAGCCTAGCGGGGAACAATGAGCAGTTTTTC. This codes for CASSQDSLAGNNEQFF.

The sample holds many counts of this clonotype. Its ends do not fully match the called genes, so a read error is possible. The chain links TRBV12-3 or TRBV12-4 to TRBJ1-1; D remains ambiguous. The CDR3 covers 12 residues. The DNA of the CDR3 is TGTGCCAGCAGCTTAGTGGGGACTGAAGCTTTCTTT. Translation gives CASSLVGTEAFF.

The chain recombines TRBV6-1 with TRBJ2-7; 10 nucleotides line up with TRBD1. This CDR3 contains 15 residues. The germline V gene has CDR1 MNHNS and CDR2 SASEGT. V shed 1 base, J shed 2 bases, and the junction held 2 bases outside the gene matches. The CDR3 region is CASSEVGQGTYEQYV. As DNA, the CDR3 is TGTGCCAGCAGTGAAGTGGGACAGGGGACCTACGAGCAGTACGTC.

The rearrangement links TRBV19 to TRBJ2-1; 7 bases are a match to TRBD2. V shed 8 bases, J shed 9 bases, and the junction held 7 bases outside the gene matches. The germline gives CDR1 LNHDA, CDR2 SQIVND (reference sequence). This CDR3 comprises 12 residues. The CDR3 DNA reads TGTGCCAGTGGGAGCGGGGTCGGTGAGCAGTTCTTC. Residues: CASGSGVGEQFF.

Concerning this clonotype: The junction differs from germline at one of its ends, possibly a read error. V is TRBV10-3 and J is TRBJ1-5, with 8 bases lining up with TRBD1. Germline V CDR1 and CDR2: ENHRY, SYGVKD. This CDR3 has 18 amino acids. CDR3 loop: CTISATWTGTDSNQPQHF. The DNA for the CDR3 is TGTACCATCAGTGCCACTTGGACAGGGACGGATAGCAATCAGCCCCAGCATTTT.